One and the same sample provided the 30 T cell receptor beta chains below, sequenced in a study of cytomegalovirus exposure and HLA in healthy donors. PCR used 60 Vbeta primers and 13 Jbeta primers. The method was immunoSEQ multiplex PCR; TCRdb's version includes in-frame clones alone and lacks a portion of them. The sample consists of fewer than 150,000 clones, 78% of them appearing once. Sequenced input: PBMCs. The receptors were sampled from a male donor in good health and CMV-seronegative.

CDR3 sequence reads: CASSYTGGQPQHF. The CDR3 nucleotides are TGTGCCAGCAGCTACACGGGGGGCCAGCCCCAGCATTTT. This chain joins TRBV7-2 and TRBJ1-5, with D perhaps matching TRBD1 (6 bases). V shed 4 bases and J shed 7 bases, with 11 bases lying between them. The CDR3 extends over 13 amino acids. Per the germline V gene, CDR1 is SGHTA and CDR2 is FQGNSA.

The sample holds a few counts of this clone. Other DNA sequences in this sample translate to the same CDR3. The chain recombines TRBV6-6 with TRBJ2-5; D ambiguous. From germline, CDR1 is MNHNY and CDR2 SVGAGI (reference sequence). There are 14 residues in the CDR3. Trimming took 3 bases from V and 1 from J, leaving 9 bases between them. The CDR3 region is CASSYMASQETQYF. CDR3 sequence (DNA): TGTGCCAGCAGTTATATGGCAAGCCAAGAGACCCAGTACTTC.

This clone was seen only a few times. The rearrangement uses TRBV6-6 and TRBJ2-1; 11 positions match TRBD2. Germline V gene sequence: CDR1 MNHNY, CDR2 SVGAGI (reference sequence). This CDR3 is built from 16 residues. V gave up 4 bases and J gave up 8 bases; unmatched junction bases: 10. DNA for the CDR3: TGTGCCAGCAGTTCACCACTAGCGGGGGTCGTCGATGAGCAGTTCTTC. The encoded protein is CASSSPLAGVVDEQFF.

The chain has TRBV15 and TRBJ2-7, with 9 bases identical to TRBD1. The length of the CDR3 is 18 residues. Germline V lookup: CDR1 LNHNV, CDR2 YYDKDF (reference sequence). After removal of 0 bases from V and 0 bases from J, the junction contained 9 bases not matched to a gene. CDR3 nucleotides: TGTGCCACCAGCAGAGATAAAGGACAGGGGCTATACTCCTACGAGCAGTACTTC. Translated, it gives CATSRDKGQGLYSYEQYF.

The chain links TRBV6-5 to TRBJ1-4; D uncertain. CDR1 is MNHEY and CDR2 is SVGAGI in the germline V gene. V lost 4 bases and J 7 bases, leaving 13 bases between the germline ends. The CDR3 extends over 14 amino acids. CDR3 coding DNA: TGTGCCAGCAGTTGGAGAGGATCTGGTGAAAAACTGTTTTTT. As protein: CASSWRGSGEKLFF.

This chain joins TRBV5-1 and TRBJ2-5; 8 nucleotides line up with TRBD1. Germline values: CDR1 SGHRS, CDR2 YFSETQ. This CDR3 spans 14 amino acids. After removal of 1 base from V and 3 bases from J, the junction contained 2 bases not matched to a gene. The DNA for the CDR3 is TGCGCCAGCAGCTTGAACAGGGGGGAAGAGACCCAGTACTTC. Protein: CASSLNRGEETQYF.

CDR3 in amino acids: CASSRHPILAGDSYEQYF. CDR3 sequence (DNA): TGTGCCAGCAGCCGTCACCCAATACTAGCGGGGGACTCCTACGAGCAGTACTTC. This chain uses TRBV5-6 with TRBJ2-7; 11 nucleotides line up with TRBD2. The germline gives CDR1 SGHDT, CDR2 YYEEEE. This CDR3 is built from 18 residues. J gave up 0 bases and V 4 bases, and 12 bases lay outside the gene matches.

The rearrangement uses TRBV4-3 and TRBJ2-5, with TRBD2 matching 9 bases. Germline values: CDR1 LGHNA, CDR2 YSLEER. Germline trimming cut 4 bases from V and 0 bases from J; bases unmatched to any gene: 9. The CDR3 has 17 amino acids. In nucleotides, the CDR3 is TGCGCCAGCAGCCCCGGCCTGCGGGGGGGAGACCAAGAGACCCAGTACTTC. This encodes CASSPGLRGGDQETQYF.

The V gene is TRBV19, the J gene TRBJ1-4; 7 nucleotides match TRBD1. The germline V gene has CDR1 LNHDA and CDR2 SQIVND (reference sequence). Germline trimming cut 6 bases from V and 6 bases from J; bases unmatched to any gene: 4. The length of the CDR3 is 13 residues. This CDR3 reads CASRRTGDEKLFF. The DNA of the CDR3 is TGTGCCAGTAGAAGGACAGGAGATGAAAAACTGTTTTTT.

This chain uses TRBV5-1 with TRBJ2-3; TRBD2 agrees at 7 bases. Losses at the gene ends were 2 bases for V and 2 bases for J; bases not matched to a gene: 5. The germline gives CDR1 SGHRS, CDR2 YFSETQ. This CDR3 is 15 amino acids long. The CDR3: CASSFRLADTDTQYF. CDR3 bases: TGCGCCAGCAGCTTCAGGCTAGCGGACACAGATACGCAGTATTTT.

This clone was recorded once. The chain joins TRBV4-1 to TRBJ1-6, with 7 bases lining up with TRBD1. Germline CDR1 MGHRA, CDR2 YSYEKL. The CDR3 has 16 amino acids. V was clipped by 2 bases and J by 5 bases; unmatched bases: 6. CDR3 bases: TGCGCCAGCAGCCAACCCGACAGGGTTGATAATTCACCCCTCCACTTT. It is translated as CASSQPDRVDNSPLHF.

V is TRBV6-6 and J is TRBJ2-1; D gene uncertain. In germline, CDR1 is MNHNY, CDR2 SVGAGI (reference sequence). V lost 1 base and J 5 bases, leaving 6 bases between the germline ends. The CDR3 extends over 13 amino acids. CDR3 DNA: TGTGCCAGCAGTTACTTACAAGACAATGAGCAGTTCTTC. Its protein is CASSYLQDNEQFF.

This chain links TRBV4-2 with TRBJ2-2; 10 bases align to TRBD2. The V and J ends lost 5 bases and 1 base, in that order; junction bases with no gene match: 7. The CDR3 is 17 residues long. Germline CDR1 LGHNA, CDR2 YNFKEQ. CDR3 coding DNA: TGTGCCAGCAGCGAACCCGGGACTAGCGAGAACACCGGGGAGCTGTTTTTT. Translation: CASSEPGTSENTGELFF.

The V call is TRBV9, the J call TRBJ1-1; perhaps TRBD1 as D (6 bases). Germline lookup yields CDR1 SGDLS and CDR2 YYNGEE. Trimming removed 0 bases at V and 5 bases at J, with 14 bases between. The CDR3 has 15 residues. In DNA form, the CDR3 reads TGTGCCAGCAGCGTAGAGCCAGGGGAAAGTACTGAAGCTTTCTTT. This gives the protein CASSVEPGESTEAFF.

This CDR3 reads CASSSPSGSGYNEQFF. CDR3 bases: TGTGCCAGCAGCTCTCCTAGCGGGAGTGGCTACAATGAGCAGTTCTTC. The chain combines TRBV9 with TRBJ2-1; TRBD2 agrees at 10 bases. This CDR3 is 16 amino acids long. Germline V gene data show CDR1 as SGDLS and CDR2 as YYNGEE. J was trimmed by 3 bases and V by 4 bases; bases with no gene match: 7.

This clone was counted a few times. This chain's CDR3 is CAWRVHRNEQFF. DNA of the CDR3: TGTGCCTGGAGGGTCCACAGGAATGAGCAGTTCTTC. The chain has TRBV30 and TRBJ2-1, with D possibly matching TRBD1 (5 bases). V shed 3 bases and J shed 7 bases, with 10 bases lying between them. The CDR3 is 12 amino acids. CDR1 GTSNPN and CDR2 SVGIG come from the germline V gene (reference sequence).

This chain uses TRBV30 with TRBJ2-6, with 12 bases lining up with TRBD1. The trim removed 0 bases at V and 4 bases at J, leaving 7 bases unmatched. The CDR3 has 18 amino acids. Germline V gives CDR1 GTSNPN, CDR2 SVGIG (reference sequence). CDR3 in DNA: TGTGCCTGGAGTGTTAGGGACAGGGGGCTAGGAGGGGCCAACGTCCTGACTTTC. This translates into CAWSVRDRGLGGANVLTF.

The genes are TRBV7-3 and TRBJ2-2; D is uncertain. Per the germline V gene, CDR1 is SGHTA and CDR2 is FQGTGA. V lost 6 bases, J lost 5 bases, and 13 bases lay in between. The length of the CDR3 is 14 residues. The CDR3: CASSMAGGTGELFF. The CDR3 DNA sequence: TGTGCCAGCAGTATGGCCGGCGGTACCGGGGAGCTGTTTTTT.

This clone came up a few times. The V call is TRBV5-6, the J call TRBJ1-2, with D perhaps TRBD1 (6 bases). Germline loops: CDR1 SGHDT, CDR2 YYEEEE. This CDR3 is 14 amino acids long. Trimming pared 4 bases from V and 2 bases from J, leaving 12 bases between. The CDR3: CASSPNRDNYGYTF. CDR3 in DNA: TGTGCCAGCAGCCCAAACAGGGACAACTATGGCTACACCTTC.

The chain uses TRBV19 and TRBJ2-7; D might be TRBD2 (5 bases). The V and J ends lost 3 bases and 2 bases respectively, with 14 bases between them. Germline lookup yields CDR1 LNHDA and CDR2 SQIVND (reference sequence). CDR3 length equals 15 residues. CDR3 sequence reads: CASSIGGLGPYEQYF. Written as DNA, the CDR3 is TGTGCCAGTAGTATCGGCGGACTTGGGCCCTACGAGCAGTACTTC. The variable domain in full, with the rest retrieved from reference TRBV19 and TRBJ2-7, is DGGITQSPKYLFRKEGQNVTLSCEQNLNHDAMYWYRQDPGQGLRLIYYSQIVNDFQKGDIAEGYSVSREKKESFPLTVTSAQKNPTAFYLCASSIGGLGPYEQYFGPGTRLTVT.

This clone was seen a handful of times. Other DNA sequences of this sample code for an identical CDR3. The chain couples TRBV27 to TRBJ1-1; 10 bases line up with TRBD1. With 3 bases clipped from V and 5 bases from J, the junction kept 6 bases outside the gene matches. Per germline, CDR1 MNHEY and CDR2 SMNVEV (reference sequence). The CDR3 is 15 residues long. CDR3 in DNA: TGTGCCAGCAGTTTGGGTGGGACAGGGGTTACTGAAGCTTTCTTT. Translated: CASSLGGTGVTEAFF.

The CDR3 nucleotides read TGTGCCAGCATAAATGGTGTATTCTCAGGGACCTACGAGCAGTACTTC. This encodes CASINGVFSGTYEQYF. The chain joins TRBV21-1 to TRBJ2-7; no check of the table's D call, TRBD1, against the DNA was made. TRBV21-1 is a known pseudogene. CDR3 length: 16 residues.

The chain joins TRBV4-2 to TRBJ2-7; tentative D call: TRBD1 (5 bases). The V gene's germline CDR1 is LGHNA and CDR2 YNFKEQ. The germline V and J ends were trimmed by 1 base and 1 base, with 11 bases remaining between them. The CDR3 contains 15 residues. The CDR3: CASSQGTDTSYEQYF. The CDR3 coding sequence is TGTGCCAGCAGCCAAGGTACGGACACATCCTACGAGCAGTACTTC.

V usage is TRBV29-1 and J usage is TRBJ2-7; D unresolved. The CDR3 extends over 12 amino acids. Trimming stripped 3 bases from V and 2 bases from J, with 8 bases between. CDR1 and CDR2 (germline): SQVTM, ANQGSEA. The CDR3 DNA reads TGCAGCGTTGAGGTCGGTCCCTACGAGCAGTACTTC. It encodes CSVEVGPYEQYF.

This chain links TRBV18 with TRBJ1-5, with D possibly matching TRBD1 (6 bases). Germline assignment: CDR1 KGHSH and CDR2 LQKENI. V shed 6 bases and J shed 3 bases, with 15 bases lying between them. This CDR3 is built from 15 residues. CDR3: CASSPTGSDNQPQHF. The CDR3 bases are TGTGCCAGCTCTCCCACAGGGTCGGACAATCAGCCCCAGCATTTT. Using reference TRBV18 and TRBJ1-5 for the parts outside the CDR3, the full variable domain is NAGVMQNPRHLVRRRGQEARLRCSPMKGHSHVYWYRQLPEEGLKFMVYLQKENIIDESGMPKERFSAEFPKEGPSILRIQQVVRGDSAAYFCASSPTGSDNQPQHFGDGTRLSIL.

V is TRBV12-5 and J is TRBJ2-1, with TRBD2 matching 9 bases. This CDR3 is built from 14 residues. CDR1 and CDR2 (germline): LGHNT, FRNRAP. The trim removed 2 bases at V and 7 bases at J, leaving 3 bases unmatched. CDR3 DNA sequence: TGTGCTAGTGGTTTGAGCAGCGGGGGGAATGAGCAGTTCTTC. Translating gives CASGLSSGGNEQFF. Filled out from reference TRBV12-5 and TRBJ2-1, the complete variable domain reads DARVTQTPRHKVTEMGQEVTMRCQPILGHNTVFWYRQTMMQGLELLAYFRNRAPLDDSGMPKDRFSAEMPDATLATLKIQPSEPRDSAVYFCASGLSSGGNEQFFGPGTRLTVL.

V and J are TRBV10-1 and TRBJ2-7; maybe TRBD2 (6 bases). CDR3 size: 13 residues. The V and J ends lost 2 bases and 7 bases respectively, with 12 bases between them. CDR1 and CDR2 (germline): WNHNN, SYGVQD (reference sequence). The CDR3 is CASSEGLAWEQYF. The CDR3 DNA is TGCGCCAGCAGTGAGGGGCTAGCGTGGGAGCAGTACTTC.

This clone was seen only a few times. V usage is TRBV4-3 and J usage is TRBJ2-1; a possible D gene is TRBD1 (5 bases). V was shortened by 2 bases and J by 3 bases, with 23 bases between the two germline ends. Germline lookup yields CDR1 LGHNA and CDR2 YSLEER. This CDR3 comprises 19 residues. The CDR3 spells CASSQPRGTGVEGYNEQFF. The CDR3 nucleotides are TGCGCCAGCAGCCAACCAAGGGGAACGGGCGTCGAAGGCTACAATGAGCAGTTCTTC.

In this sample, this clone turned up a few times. CDR3 loop: CASSSTGGQVFF. The CDR3 DNA sequence: TGTGCCAGCAGTTCGACAGGGGGCCAGGTTTTCTTT. The V call is TRBV6-1, the J call TRBJ1-1, with 10 positions matching TRBD1. The V and J ends lost 5 bases and 13 bases, in that order; junction bases with no gene match: 7. Looked up from germline, CDR1 is MNHNS and CDR2 is SASEGT. The CDR3 is made up of 12 amino acids.

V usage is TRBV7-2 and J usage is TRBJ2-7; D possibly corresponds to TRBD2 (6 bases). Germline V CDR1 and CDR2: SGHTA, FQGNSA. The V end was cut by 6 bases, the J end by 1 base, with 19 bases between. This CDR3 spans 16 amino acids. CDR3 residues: CASSQLDGRVSYEQYF. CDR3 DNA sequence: TGTGCCAGCAGTCAACTGGACGGGAGAGTATCCTACGAGCAGTACTTC.